This T cell receptor beta chain was sequenced in a study of CD8 T cells in ankylosing spondylitis. Study outcomes and limitations: Disease-linked clones were CD8+ and relatively rare in peripheral blood. There was a TCR beta motif, made of several highly homologous variants, that appeared characteristic of ankylosing spondylitis blood.

This CDR3 is built from 16 residues. V was trimmed by 0 bases and J by 1 base, leaving 10 bases between them. From germline, CDR1 is SGHRS and CDR2 YFSETQ. This clonotype was observed many times. No antigen is known for it. Quantitative 5'-RACE was performed with molecular barcodes, and it yielded the TCR beta libraries. Using its own MiXCR run on the 5' RACE reads, TCRdb lists one record per CDR3 protein. Here the sample spans roughly 130,000 distinct CDR3 sequences, about 6.4% being singletons. This receptor was identified in a male donor with ankylosing spondylitis or in good health (not recorded which). Sample: blood, either unsorted or a sorted T cell fraction (not recorded which). V is TRBV5-1 and J is TRBJ2-2; D remains unclear. The CDR3 reads CASSLDPSLNTGELFF. CDR3 in DNA: TGCGCCAGCAGCTTGGACCCCTCCCTGAACACCGGGGAGCTGTTTTTT. The complete variable domain, with remaining parts taken from reference TRBV5-1 and TRBJ2-2, reads KAGVTQTPRYLIKTRGQQVTLSCSPISGHRSVSWYQQTPGQGLQFLFEYFSETQRNKGNFPGRFSGRQFSNSRSEMNVSTLELGDSALYLCASSLDPSLNTGELFFGEGSRLTVL.